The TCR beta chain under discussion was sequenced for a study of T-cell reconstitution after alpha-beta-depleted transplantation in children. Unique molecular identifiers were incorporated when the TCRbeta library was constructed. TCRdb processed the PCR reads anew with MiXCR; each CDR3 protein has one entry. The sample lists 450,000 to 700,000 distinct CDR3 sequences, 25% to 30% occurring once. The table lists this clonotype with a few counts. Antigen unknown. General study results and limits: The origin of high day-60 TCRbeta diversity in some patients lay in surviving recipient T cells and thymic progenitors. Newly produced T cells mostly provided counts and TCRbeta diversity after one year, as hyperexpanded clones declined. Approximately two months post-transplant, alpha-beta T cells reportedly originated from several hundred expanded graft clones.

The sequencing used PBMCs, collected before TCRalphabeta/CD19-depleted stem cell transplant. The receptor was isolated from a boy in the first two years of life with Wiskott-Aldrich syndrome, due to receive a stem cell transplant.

The CDR3 loop reads CASSPSGTGEETQYF. CDR3 coding DNA: TGCGCCAGCAGCCCTAGCGGGACGGGGGAAGAGACCCAGTACTTC. The V gene is TRBV5-1, the J gene TRBJ2-5; TRBD2 aligns across 9 bases. Trimming took 4 bases from V and 3 from J; bases not matched to a gene: 7. CDR1 and CDR2 (germline): SGHRS, YFSETQ. The CDR3 contains 15 residues.